This T cell receptor beta chain was retrieved from a study of glioma-infiltrating T cells. This clonotype was detected ten times or more. Its antigen is unidentified. Findings and caveats of the study: Tissue-blood divergence was below expectation in non-neoplastic patients, above in gliomas. Very few CDR3 sequences were shared between tissue and blood.

Using RNA template, CDR3s of TCR alpha and beta were amplified with iRepertoire arm-PCR. Tissue mRNA or PBMC total RNA, about 85-400 ng, went into one-step reverse transcription and amplification. TCRdb reprocessed the multiplex PCR reads with MiXCR, giving one entry per CDR3 protein. The repertoire has more than 100,000 distinct CDR3 sequences, around 28% of them found once; the top ten carry about 40%. What was sequenced was glioma tissue, nonneoplastic brain tissue, or PBMCs (not recorded which). This sequence was found in a human donor with low-grade glioma or glioblastoma, undergoing nonglioma brain surgery, or in good health (not recorded which).

The CDR3 is CSAIGPKGGLTEAFF. DNA for the CDR3: TGCAGTGCTATTGGTCCCAAGGGGGGGCTCACTGAAGCTTTCTTT. The chain joins TRBV20-1 to TRBJ1-1; D may be TRBD1 (6 bases). The CDR3 runs to 15 residues. Germline V gene lookup returns CDR1 DFQATT and CDR2 SNEGSKA (reference sequence). The V end was cut by 4 bases, the J end by 4 bases, with 19 bases between.